This TCR beta chain was recorded in a study of T cells in localized non-small cell lung cancer. This CDR3 has 15 amino acids. The germline CDR1 and CDR2 sequences are KGHSH and LQKENI. The V and J ends lost 3 bases and 1 base respectively, with 12 bases between them. The protocol was immunoSEQ multiplex PCR, while the TCRdb copy is restricted to in-frame clones and leaves out a portion. Here the sample spans roughly 64,000 clones, roughly 81% being singletons. Here the sequenced sample was PBMCs, taken before any cancer treatment. The genes are TRBV18 and TRBJ1-2, with D tentatively TRBD1 (6 bases). The sequence was obtained from a man aged 40 to 69 with stage II lung adenocarcinoma. The CDR3 DNA reads as TGTGCCAGCTCACCTCCTGACAGGCTTAACTATGGCTACACCTTC. Its protein is CASSPPDRLNYGYTF.